This T cell receptor (beta chain) was identified in a study of blood T cell repertoires in COVID-19. Study-wide context: Samples came from the United States, Italy and Spain, spanning acute and convalescent COVID-19. Sample material is recorded as cDNA or gDNA derived from T cells, B-cell-depleted T cells, or PBMCs.

A Seattle source enrolled patients during active infection and followed them longitudinally. CDR1 and CDR2 from the germline V gene are KGHDR and SFDVKD. This CDR3 comprises 11 residues. V lost 9 bases and J 13 bases, leaving 15 bases between the germline ends. As handled by the study authors: Estimation of nucleated cell counts relied on the amplification of reference gene primers. Clones were read by immunoSEQ multiplex PCR, and TCRdb kept only the in-frame ones, dropping some. V and J calls and clone size are given by that table; D and trimming were obtained from the DNA. Counted here are about 180,000 clones, about 81% occurring once; the ten biggest clones make up 12%.

The TCR comes from a woman older than 75 with COVID-19, enrolled during active disease. The rearrangement links TRBV24-1 to TRBJ2-1; possibly TRBD2 for D (5 bases). Sequencing was carried out using peripheral blood. As DNA, the CDR3 is TGTGCCACCGGCACTGGACTTGCTCAGTTCTTC. It specifies CATGTGLAQFF.